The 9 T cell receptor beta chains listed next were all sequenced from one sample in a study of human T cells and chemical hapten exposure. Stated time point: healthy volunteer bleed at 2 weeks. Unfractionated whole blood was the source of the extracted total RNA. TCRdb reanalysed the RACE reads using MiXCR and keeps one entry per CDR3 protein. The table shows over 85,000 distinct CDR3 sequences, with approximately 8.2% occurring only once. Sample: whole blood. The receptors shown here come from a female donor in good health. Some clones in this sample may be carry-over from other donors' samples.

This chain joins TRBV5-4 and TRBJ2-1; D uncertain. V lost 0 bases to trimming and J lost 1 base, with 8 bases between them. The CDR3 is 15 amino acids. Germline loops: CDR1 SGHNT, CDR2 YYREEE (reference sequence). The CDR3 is CASSLEGYSYNEQFF. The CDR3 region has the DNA TGTGCCAGCAGCTTGGAGGGTTATTCCTACAATGAGCAGTTCTTC.

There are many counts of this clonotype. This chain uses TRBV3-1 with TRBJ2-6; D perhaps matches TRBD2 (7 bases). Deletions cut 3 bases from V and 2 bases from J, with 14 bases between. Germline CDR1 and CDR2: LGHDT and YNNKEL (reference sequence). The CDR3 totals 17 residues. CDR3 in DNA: TGTGCCAGCAGCCAGATGATAGGGGGGGCTGGGGCCAACGTCCTGACTTTC. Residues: CASSQMIGGAGANVLTF.

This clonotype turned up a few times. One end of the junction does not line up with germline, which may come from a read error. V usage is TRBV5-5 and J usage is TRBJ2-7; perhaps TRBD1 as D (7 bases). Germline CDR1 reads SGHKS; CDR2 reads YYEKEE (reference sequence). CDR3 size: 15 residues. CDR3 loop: CASSSAGQSPYGQYF. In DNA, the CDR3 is TGTGCCAGCAGCTCCGCGGGACAGTCACCCTACGGGCAGTACTTC.

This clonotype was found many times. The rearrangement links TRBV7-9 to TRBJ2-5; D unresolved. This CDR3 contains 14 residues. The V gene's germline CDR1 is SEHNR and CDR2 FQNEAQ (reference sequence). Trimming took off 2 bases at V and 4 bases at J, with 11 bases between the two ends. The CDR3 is CASSLNSGGETQYF. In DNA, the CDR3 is TGTGCCAGCAGCTTAAACAGTGGCGGAGAGACCCAGTACTTC.

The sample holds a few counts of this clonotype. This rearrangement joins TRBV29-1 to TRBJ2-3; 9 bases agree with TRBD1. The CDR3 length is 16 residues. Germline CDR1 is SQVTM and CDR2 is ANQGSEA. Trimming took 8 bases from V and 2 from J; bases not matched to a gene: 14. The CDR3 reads CSLAPATGGNTDTQYF. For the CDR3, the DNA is TGCAGCCTCGCCCCCGCGACAGGGGGAAACACAGATACGCAGTATTTT.

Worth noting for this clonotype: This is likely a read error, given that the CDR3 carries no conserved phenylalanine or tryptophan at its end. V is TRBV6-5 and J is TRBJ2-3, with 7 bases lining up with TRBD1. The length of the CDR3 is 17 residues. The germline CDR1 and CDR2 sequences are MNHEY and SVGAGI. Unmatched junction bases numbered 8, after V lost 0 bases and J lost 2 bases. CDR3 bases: TGTGCCAGCAGTTACTCGGGAAGGGGGCTTGTCACAGATACGCAGTATATT. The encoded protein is CASSYSGRGLVTDTQYI.

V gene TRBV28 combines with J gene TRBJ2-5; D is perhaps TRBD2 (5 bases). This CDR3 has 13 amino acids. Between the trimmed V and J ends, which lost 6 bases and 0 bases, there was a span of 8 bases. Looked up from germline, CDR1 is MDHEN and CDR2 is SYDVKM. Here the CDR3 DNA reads TGTGCCAGCAGCAGGACTTACCAAGAGACCCAGTACTTC. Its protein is CASSRTYQETQYF.

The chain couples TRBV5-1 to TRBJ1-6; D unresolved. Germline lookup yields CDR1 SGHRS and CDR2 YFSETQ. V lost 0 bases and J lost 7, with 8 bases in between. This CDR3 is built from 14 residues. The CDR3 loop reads CASSLGAWNSPLHF. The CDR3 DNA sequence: TGCGCCAGCAGCTTGGGGGCGTGGAATTCACCCCTCCACTTT.

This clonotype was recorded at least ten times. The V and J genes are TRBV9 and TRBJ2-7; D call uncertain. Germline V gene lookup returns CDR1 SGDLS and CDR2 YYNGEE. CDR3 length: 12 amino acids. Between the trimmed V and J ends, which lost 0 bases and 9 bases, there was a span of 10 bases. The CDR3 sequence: CASSVDADAQYF. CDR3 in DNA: TGTGCCAGCAGCGTAGACGCCGATGCGCAGTACTTC. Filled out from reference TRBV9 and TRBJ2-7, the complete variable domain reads DSGVTQTPKHLITATGQRVTLRCSPRSGDLSVYWYQQSLDQGLQFLIQYYNGEERAKGNILERFSAQQFPDLHSELNLSSLELGDSALYFCASSVDADAQYFGPGTRLTVT.